Listed below are T cell receptor beta chains from one sample, sequenced in a study of blood T cells in healthy people across ages. TCRdb itself ran the 5' RACE reads through MiXCR, one entry per CDR3 protein. The top ten clones hold less than 5% of a sample with roughly 1.5 million distinct CDR3 sequences, around 40% of them seen once. Specimen: blood. These receptors were taken from a woman under 30 in good health. Both conserved end residues are part of each CDR3. Each record gives: V gene, D gene, J gene, clone size, CDR3 protein, CDR3 DNA. D genes are given only for firm matches. Clone size is stated in some rows and not others, as once, few, many or a class when expanded.

TRBV20-1,TRBD2,TRBJ2-7,.,CSAGSGGPYNEQYF,TGCAGTGCTGGTAGCGGGGGGCCCTACAATGAGCAGTACTTC
TRBV27,.,TRBJ2-3,many,CASSSPGTGTDTQYF,TGTGCCAGCAGTTCGCCCGGGACCGGCACAGATACGCAGTATTTT
TRBV4-3,.,TRBJ2-1,many,CASSQDFPTSYNEQFF,TGCGCCAGCAGCCAAGATTTCCCCACCTCCTACAATGAGCAGTTCTTC
TRBV29-1,.,TRBJ2-1,.,CSVFQSRHNEQFF,TGCAGCGTTTTCCAGTCTCGGCACAATGAGCAGTTCTTC
TRBV5-4,TRBD2,TRBJ2-5,few,CASRTSGGQETQYF,TGTGCCAGCAGGACTAGCGGGGGGCAAGAGACCCAGTACTTC
TRBV30,.,TRBJ2-7,once,CALNPVMAEQYF,TGTGCCTTGAACCCGGTTATGGCCGAGCAGTACTTC
TRBV28,TRBD1,TRBJ2-1,many,CASSGTGLGYNEQFF,TGTGCCAGCAGTGGGACAGGATTAGGTTACAATGAGCAGTTCTTC
TRBV2,.,TRBJ2-4,.,CASSEVSIQYF,TGTGCCAGCAGTGAAGTGAGCATTCAGTACTTC
TRBV4-2,TRBD1,TRBJ2-7,few,CASRRQGSSSYEQYF,TGTGCCAGCAGACGACAGGGGAGCTCGTCCTACGAGCAGTACTTC
TRBV4-3,.,TRBJ2-5,.,CASSPSGRMGNEQYF,TGCGCCAGCAGCCCCTCCGGGCGGATGGGCAATGAGCAGTACTTC
TRBV7-9,.,TRBJ2-7,.,CASGRIQGTRYNEQYF,TGTGCCAGCGGGAGGATACAGGGGACCCGTTACAATGAGCAGTACTTC
TRBV6-2/TRBV6-3,TRBD2,TRBJ2-1,.,CATKTSGGYNEQFF,TGTGCCACCAAGACTAGCGGGGGATACAATGAGCAGTTCTTC
TRBV20-1,TRBD1,TRBJ2-3,.,CSARDPGQGSGDTQYF,TGCAGTGCTAGAGATCCCGGACAGGGTTCCGGAGATACGCAGTATTTT
TRBV2,.,TRBJ2-7,once,CASTGKYEQYF,TGTGCCAGCACAGGAAAATACGAGCAGTACTTC
TRBV5-1,TRBD2,TRBJ2-1,.,CASSLVGGRAGNEQFF,TGCGCCAGCAGCTTGGTTGGCGGGAGGGCTGGGAATGAGCAGTTCTTC
TRBV4-1,.,TRBJ2-3,.,CACSQVMDPDTQYF,TGCGCCTGCAGCCAAGTCATGGACCCAGATACGCAGTATTTT
TRBV12-3/TRBV12-4,.,TRBJ1-6,.,CASSPGPQLYNSPLHF,TGTGCCAGCAGTCCGGGACCGCAACTTTATAATTCACCCCTCCACTTT
TRBV7-9,.,TRBJ2-7,.,CASSGDSEDRQYF,TGTGCCAGCAGCGGCGATAGCGAGGATCGTCAGTACTTC
TRBV4-1,TRBD1,TRBJ2-1,few,CASSQELPTGTIYNEQFF,TGCGCCAGCAGCCAAGAACTCCCGACAGGGACCATCTACAATGAGCAGTTCTTC
TRBV29-1,.,TRBJ2-3,.,CSVGQRFTDTQYF,TGCAGCGTTGGACAGAGATTCACAGATACGCAGTATTTT
TRBV11-2,.,TRBJ2-1,.,CASSPFPSYEQFF,TGTGCCAGCAGCCCGTTCCCTTCCTATGAGCAGTTCTTC
TRBV5-1,.,TRBJ2-7,.,CASSFNVYEQYF,TGCGCCAGCAGCTTTAATGTGTACGAGCAGTACTTC
TRBV11-2,.,TRBJ2-2,.,CASSLVATNTGELFF,TGTGCCAGCAGCTTAGTGGCCACGAACACCGGGGAGCTGTTTTTT
TRBV29-1,TRBD2,TRBJ2-1,.,CSVPSTSGNSYNEQFF,TGCAGCGTTCCTTCGACTAGCGGGAATTCCTACAATGAGCAGTTCTTC
TRBV7-9,TRBD2,TRBJ2-1,.,CASSRRGSSDQNNEQFF,TGTGCCAGCAGCCGACGCGGGAGTAGCGACCAAAACAATGAGCAGTTCTTC
TRBV20-1,.,TRBJ2-1,.,CSARDRWAGYEQFF,TGCAGTGCTAGAGATAGATGGGCAGGCTACGAGCAGTTCTTC
TRBV9,.,TRBJ1-1,few,CASSRSGTENTEAFF,TGTGCCAGCAGTCGATCCGGGACGGAGAACACTGAAGCTTTCTTT
TRBV12-3/TRBV12-4,TRBD1,TRBJ2-7,few,CASSAGQGRHEQYF,TGTGCCAGCAGTGCCGGACAGGGGAGGCACGAGCAGTACTTC
TRBV6-2/TRBV6-3,TRBD2,TRBJ2-7,.,CASRLPTSGRYEQYF,TGTGCCAGCAGACTACCTACTAGCGGGAGATACGAGCAGTACTTC
TRBV20-1,TRBD1,TRBJ1-5,few,CSATPTGGNQPQHF,TGCAGTGCTACCCCGACAGGGGGCAATCAGCCCCAGCATTTT
TRBV6-2/TRBV6-3,TRBD2,TRBJ2-3,.,CASGSRLAGHTDTQYF,TGTGCCAGCGGTAGTAGACTAGCGGGGCACACAGATACGCAGTATTTT
TRBV5-1,.,TRBJ2-4,.,CASSLGGGDTKNIQYF,TGCGCCAGCAGCTTGGGAGGGGGTGACACCAAAAACATTCAGTACTTC
TRBV20-1,.,TRBJ2-7,.,CSASGDDYEQYF,TGCAGTGCTAGTGGGGACGACTACGAGCAGTACTTC
TRBV12-3/TRBV12-4,TRBD1,TRBJ1-3,.,CASSLDPGGSGNTIYF,TGTGCCAGCAGTTTGGACCCAGGGGGCTCTGGAAACACCATATATTTT
TRBV20-1,.,TRBJ2-7,.,CSARDRRGPYEQYF,TGCAGTGCTAGAGATAGGAGAGGTCCCTACGAGCAGTACTTC
TRBV2,TRBD1,TRBJ1-6,.,CASRDRQGQSNSPLHF,TGTGCCAGCAGGGATCGACAGGGACAGAGTAATTCACCCCTCCACTTT
TRBV6-5,TRBD1,TRBJ1-1,few,CASKGQMNTEAFF,TGTGCCAGCAAGGGACAGATGAACACTGAAGCTTTCTTT